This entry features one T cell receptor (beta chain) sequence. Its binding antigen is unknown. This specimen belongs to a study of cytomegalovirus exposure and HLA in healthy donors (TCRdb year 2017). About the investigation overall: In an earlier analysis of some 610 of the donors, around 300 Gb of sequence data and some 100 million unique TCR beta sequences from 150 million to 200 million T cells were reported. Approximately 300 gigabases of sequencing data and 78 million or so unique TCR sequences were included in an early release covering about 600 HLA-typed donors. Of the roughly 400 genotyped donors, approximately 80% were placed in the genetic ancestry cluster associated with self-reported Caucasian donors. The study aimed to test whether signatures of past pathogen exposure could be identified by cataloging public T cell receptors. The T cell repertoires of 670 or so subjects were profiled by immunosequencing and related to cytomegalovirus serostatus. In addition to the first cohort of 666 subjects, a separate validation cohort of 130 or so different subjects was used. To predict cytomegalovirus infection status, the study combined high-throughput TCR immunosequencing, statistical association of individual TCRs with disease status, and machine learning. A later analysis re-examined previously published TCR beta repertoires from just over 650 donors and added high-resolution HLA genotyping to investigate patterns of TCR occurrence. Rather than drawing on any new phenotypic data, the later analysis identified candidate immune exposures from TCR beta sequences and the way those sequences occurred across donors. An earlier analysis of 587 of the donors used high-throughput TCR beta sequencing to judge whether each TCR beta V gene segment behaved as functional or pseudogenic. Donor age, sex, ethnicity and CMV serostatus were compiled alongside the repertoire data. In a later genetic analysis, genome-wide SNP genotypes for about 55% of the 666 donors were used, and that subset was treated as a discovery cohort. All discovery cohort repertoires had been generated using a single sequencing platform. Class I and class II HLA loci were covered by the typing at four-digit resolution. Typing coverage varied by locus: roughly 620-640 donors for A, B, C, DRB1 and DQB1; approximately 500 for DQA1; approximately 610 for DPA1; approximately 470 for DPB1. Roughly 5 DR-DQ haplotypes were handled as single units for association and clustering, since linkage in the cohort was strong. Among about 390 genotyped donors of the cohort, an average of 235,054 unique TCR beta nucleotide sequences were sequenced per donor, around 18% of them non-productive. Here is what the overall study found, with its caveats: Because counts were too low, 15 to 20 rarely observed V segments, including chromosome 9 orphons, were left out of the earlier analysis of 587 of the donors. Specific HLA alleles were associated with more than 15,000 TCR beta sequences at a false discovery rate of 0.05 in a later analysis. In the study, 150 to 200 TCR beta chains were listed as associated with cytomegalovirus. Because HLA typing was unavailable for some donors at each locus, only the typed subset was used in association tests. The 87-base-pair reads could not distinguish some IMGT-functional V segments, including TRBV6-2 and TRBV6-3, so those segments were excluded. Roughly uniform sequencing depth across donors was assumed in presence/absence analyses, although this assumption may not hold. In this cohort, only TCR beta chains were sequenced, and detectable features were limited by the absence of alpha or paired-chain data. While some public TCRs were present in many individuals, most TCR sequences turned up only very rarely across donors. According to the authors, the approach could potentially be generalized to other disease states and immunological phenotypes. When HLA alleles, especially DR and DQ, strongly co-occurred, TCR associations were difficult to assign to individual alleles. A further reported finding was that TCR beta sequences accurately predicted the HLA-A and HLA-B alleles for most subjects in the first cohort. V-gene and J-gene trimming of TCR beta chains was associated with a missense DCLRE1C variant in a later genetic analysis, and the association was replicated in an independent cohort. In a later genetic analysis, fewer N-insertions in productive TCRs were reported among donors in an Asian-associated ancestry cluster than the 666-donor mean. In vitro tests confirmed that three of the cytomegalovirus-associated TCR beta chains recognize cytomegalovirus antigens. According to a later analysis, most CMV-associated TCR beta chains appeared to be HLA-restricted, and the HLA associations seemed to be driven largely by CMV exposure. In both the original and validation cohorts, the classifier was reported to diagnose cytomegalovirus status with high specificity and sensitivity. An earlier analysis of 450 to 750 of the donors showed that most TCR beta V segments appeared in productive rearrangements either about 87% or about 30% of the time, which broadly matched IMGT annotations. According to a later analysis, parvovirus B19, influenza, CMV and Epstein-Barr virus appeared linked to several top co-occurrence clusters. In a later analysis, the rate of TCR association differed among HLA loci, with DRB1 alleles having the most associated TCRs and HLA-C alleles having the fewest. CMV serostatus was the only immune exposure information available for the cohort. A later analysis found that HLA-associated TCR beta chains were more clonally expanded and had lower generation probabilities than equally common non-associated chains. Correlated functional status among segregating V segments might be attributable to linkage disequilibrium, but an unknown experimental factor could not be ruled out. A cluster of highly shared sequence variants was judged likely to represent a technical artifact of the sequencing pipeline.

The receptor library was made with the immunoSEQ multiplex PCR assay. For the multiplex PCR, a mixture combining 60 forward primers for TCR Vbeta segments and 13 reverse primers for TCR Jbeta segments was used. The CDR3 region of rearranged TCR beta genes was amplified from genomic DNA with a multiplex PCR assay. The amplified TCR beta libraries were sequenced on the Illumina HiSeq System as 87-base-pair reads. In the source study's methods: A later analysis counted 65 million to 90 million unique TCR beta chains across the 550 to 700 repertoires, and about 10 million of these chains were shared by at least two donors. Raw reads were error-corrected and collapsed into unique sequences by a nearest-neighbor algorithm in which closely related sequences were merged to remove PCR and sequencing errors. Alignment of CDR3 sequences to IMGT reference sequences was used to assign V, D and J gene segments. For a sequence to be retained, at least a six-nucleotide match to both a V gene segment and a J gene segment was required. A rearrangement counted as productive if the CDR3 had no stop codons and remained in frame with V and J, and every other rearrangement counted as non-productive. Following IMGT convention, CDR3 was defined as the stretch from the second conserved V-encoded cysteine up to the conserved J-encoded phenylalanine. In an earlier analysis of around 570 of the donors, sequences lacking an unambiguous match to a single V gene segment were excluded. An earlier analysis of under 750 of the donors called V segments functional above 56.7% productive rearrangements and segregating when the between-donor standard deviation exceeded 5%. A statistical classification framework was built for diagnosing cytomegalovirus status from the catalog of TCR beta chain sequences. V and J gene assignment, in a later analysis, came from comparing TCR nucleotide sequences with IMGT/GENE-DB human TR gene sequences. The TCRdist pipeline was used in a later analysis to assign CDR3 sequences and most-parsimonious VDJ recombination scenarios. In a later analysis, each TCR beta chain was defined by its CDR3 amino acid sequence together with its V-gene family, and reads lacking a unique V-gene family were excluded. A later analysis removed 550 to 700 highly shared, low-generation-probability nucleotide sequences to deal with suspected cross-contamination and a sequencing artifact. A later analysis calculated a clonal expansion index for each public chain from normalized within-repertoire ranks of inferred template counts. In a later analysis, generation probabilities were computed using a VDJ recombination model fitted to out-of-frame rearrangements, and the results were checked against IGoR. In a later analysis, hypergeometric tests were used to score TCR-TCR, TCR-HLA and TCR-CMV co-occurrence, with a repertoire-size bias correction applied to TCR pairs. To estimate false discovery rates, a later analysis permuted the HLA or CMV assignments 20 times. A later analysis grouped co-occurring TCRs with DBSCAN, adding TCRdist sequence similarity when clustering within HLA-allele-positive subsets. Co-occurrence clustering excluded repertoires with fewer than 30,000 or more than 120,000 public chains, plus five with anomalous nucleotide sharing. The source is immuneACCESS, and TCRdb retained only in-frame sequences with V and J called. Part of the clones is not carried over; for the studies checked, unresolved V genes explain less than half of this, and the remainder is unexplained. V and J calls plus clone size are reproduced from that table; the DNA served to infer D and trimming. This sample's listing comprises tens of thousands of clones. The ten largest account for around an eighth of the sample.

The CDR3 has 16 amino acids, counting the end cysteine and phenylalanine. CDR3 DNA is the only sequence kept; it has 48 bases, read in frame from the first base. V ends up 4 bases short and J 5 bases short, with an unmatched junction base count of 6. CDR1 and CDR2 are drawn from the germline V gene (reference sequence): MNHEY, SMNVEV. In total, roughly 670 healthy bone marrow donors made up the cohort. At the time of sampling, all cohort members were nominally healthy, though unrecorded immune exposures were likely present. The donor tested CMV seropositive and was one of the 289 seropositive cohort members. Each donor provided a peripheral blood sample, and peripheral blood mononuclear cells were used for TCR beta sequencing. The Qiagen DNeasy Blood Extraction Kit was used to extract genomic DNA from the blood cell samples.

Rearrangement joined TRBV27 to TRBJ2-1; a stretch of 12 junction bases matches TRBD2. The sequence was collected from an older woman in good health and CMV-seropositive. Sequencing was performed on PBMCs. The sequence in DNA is TGTGCCAGCAGTTCCTGGGCTAGCGGGGGGGACAATGAGCAGTTCTTC. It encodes CASSSWASGGDNEQFF.